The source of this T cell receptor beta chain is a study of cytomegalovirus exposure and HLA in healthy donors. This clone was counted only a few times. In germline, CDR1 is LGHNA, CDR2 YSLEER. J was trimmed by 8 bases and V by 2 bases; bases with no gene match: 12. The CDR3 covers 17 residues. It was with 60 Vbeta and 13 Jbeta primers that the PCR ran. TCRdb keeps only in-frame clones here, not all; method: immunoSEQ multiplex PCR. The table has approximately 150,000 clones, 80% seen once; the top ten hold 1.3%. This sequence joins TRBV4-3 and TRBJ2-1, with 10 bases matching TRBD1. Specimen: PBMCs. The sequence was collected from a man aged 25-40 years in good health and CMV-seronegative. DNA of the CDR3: TGCGCCAGCAGCCAAAACCCGGACAGGGGGGCGGTAGATGAGCAGTTCTTC. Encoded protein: CASSQNPDRGAVDEQFF.